The 2 T cell receptor beta chains below were found in one sample sequenced in a study of blood T cell repertoires in COVID-19. Some clones are missing from TCRdb's copy, which holds only in-frame ones; the method was immunoSEQ multiplex PCR. The table records roughly 500,000 clones, around nine tenths of them present only once. The sequencing input was PBMCs or T cells enriched from blood (not recorded which). These receptors originate from a woman in her thirties or forties who had recovered from COVID-19.

The chain carries TRBV27 and TRBJ1-2; TRBD1 aligns across 8 bases. V shed 4 bases and J 1 base; nucleotides not matched to a gene: 8. The CDR3 consists of 16 residues. Germline V gene sequence: CDR1 MNHEY, CDR2 SMNVEV (reference sequence). The DNA of the CDR3 is TGTGCCAGCAGTTCGGGACAGGCGGGGGTTAACTATGGCTACACCTTC. It is translated as CASSSGQAGVNYGYTF.

This chain connects TRBV18 to TRBJ1-6; D unresolved. Deletions cut 4 bases from V and 10 bases from J, with 11 bases between. Germline V CDR1 and CDR2: KGHSH, LQKENI. This CDR3 region has 13 residues. Here the CDR3 reads CASSREGGSPLHF. The DNA of the CDR3 is TGTGCCAGCTCACGGGAGGGAGGATCACCCCTCCACTTT.